This T cell receptor (beta chain) was sequenced for a study of Tregs in tolerant kidney transplant recipients. The study, taken as a whole, reports: Biological reproducibility was not directly addressed in this study. Activated donor B cell expansion appeared to reveal the most relevant donor-specific TCRbeta repertoire. Validation in larger populations is needed because few patients were studied.

Some clones are missing from TCRdb's copy, which holds only in-frame ones; the method was immunoSEQ multiplex PCR. The sample lists 15,000 to 20,000 clones, roughly 65% occurring once. This clone has a handful of counts. Its specificity is unknown. Germline assignment: CDR1 SGDLS and CDR2 YYNGEE. There are 18 residues in the CDR3. The V and J ends lost 0 bases and 2 bases, in that order; junction bases with no gene match: 12. The sequencing input was Tregs from blood cultured with allogeneic cells. This TCR derives from a human donor in good health. V and J are TRBV9 and TRBJ2-5; 8 bases line up with TRBD2. In DNA form, the CDR3 reads TGTGCCAGCAGCGTAGGGGCTCTGGCTAGCGGGTTACAAGAGACCCAGTACTTC. It translates to CASSVGALASGLQETQYF.